This entry lists 26 T cell receptor beta chains sequenced from one sample in a study of T-cell reconstitution after alpha-beta-depleted transplantation in children. Preparing the TCRbeta library involved the use of unique molecular identifiers. In TCRdb, the PCR reads were re-called with MiXCR into one record per CDR3 protein. This sample has about 210,000 distinct CDR3 sequences, with around a sixth found just once. The sequencing used PBMCs, mostly from graft donor cells, collected 360 days after TCRalphabeta/CD19-depleted stem cell transplant. Receptor source: a male patient aged 2-15 years who had a stem cell transplant for acute lymphoblastic leukemia, so the T cells may come from the graft donor.

This clonotype was detected a few times. This rearrangement joins TRBV12-5 to TRBJ2-6, with D hard to call. Trimming left V 0 bases short and J 0 bases short, with 9 bases between. Germline lookup yields CDR1 LGHNT and CDR2 FRNRAP. CDR3 length: 17 amino acids. The CDR3 region is CASGLVATASGANVLTF. The CDR3 bases are TGTGCTAGTGGTTTGGTCGCGACGGCCTCTGGGGCCAACGTCCTGACTTTC.

This clonotype occurred a few times. The V and J genes are TRBV12-3 or TRBV12-4 and TRBJ2-1, with D perhaps TRBD1 or TRBD2 (5 bases each). CDR3 length equals 13 residues. V lost 2 bases, J lost 9 bases, and 11 bases lay in between. For the CDR3, the DNA is TGTGCCAGCAGTTTAAAGCTGGGGGTTGAGCAGTTCTTC. Its translation is CASSLKLGVEQFF.

The chain has TRBV7-2 and TRBJ2-5; 9 bases are shared with TRBD2. The CDR3 totals 14 residues. CDR1 SGHTA and CDR2 FQGNSA come from the germline V gene. V lost 6 bases, J lost 5 bases, and 7 bases stayed unmatched. CDR3 nucleotide sequence: TGTGCCAGCAGGGCGGGACTAGCCCGGGAGACCCAGTACTTC. Its protein product is CASRAGLARETQYF.

V and J are TRBV4-1 and TRBJ1-1; 9 bases align to TRBD1. V lost 6 bases, J lost 3 bases, and 5 bases stayed unmatched. Germline-derived CDR1 and CDR2 are MGHRA and YSYEKL. The CDR3 covers 14 residues. The CDR3 sequence is CASRPRQGDTEAFF. DNA of the CDR3: TGCGCCAGCAGGCCCCGACAGGGGGACACTGAAGCTTTCTTT.

This clonotype has a handful of counts. The CDR3 spells CASSPQGTHGYTF. In nucleotides, the CDR3 is TGTGCCAGCAGCCCTCAGGGAACTCATGGCTACACCTTC. V is TRBV11-2 and J is TRBJ1-2; tentatively, D is TRBD1 (5 bases). CDR1 and CDR2 (germline): SGHAT, FQNNGV. Trimming left V 5 bases short and J 6 bases short, with 13 bases between. The CDR3 is 13 amino acids.

This clonotype was detected a few times. The J gene is TRBJ1-5, the V gene TRBV7-2, with 9 bases fitting TRBD1. Germline CDR1 reads SGHTA; CDR2 reads FQGNSA. Trimming cost V 4 bases and J 7 bases; bases outside gene matches: 5. The CDR3 is made up of 14 amino acids. The chain's CDR3 is CASSSGQGLQPQHF. CDR3 coding DNA: TGTGCCAGCAGCTCGGGACAGGGCCTGCAGCCCCAGCATTTT.

This clonotype showed up many times. The rearrangement joins TRBV5-1 to TRBJ1-1; tentatively, D is TRBD1 (6 bases). Germline CDR1 and CDR2: SGHRS and YFSETQ. The CDR3 loop spans 14 amino acids. V lost 5 bases and J 0 bases, leaving 11 bases between the germline ends. The CDR3 DNA reads as TGCGCCAGCAGAAGCGGACAGTTGAACACTGAAGCTTTCTTT. Amino acid sequence: CASRSGQLNTEAFF. Variable domain in full (rest from reference TRBV5-1 and TRBJ1-1): KAGVTQTPRYLIKTRGQQVTLSCSPISGHRSVSWYQQTPGQGLQFLFEYFSETQRNKGNFPGRFSGRQFSNSRSEMNVSTLELGDSALYLCASRSGQLNTEAFFGQGTRLTVV.

This clonotype was counted only a few times. J is TRBJ2-3 and V is TRBV12-5; 12 positions match TRBD2. The CDR3 contains 19 residues. V lost 0 bases to trimming and J lost 3 bases; unmatched junction nucleotides: 10. The germline gives CDR1 LGHNT, CDR2 FRNRAP. The CDR3 spells CASGLVPTSGGSGTDTQYF. CDR3 nucleotide sequence: TGTGCTAGTGGTTTGGTACCTACTAGCGGGGGGTCCGGGACAGATACGCAGTATTTT.

This clonotype was seen more than once but under ten times. This rearrangement joins TRBV11-2 to TRBJ2-5; D is uncertain. The ends were cut back, 5 bases at V and 5 bases at J, with 15 bases in the middle. CDR3 length equals 14 residues. In germline, CDR1 is SGHAT, CDR2 FQNNGV. The CDR3 spells CASSLSLTLETQYF. The CDR3 DNA follows: TGTGCCAGCAGCCTCAGCCTAACCTTGGAGACCCAGTACTTC.

This clonotype was detected only a few times. The chain carries TRBV19 and TRBJ1-4; TRBD1 might be the D (6 bases). This CDR3 is 13 amino acids long. Germline CDR1 and CDR2: LNHDA and SQIVND (reference sequence). V shed 10 bases and J shed 4 bases, with 13 bases lying between them. CDR3 loop: CATEDRFNEKLFF. The CDR3 coding sequence is TGTGCCACCGAGGACAGATTTAATGAAAAACTGTTTTTT.

This clonotype was seen a handful of times. This chain uses TRBV4-1 with TRBJ1-1, with TRBD1 as a possible D gene (5 bases). Germline-derived CDR1 and CDR2 are MGHRA and YSYEKL. With 1 base removed from V and 1 base from J, the gap between germline ends came to 16 bases. The CDR3 loop spans 17 amino acids. The CDR3 nucleotides read TGCGCCAGCAGCCAAGCAGATATGGGGGTAAAGAACACTGAAGCTTTCTTT. Translation: CASSQADMGVKNTEAFF.

This clonotype showed up just a few times. This sequence joins TRBV20-1 and TRBJ2-1, with 9 bases identical to TRBD2. V trimming: 7 bases; J trimming: 2 bases; junction bases outside the gene matches: 9. CDR3 length: 15 residues. CDR1 and CDR2 (germline): DFQATT, SNEGSKA (reference sequence). The CDR3 here is CSVTEGLAAYNEQFF. The CDR3 DNA reads TGCAGTGTCACGGAGGGACTAGCAGCCTACAATGAGCAGTTCTTC.

J is TRBJ2-7 and V is TRBV7-2; D may correspond to TRBD1 or TRBD2 (5 bases each). V was shortened by 2 bases and J by 2 bases, with 19 bases between the two germline ends. CDR3 length: 17 amino acids. Germline-derived CDR1 and CDR2 are SGHTA and FQGNSA. The DNA of the CDR3 is TGTGCCAGCAGCTTATCCGTGTTGGGGGAAGAAACCTACGAGCAGTACTTC. This translates into CASSLSVLGEETYEQYF.

The rearrangement links TRBV2 to TRBJ1-1; D ambiguous. In germline, CDR1 is SNHLY, CDR2 FYNNEI. The CDR3 is 14 residues long. V was clipped by 4 bases and J by 3 bases, with 12 bases between them. The CDR3 is CASSGQVRDTEAFF. CDR3 bases: TGTGCCAGCAGTGGCCAGGTGAGGGACACTGAAGCTTTCTTT.

This clonotype was seen only a few times. The rearrangement joins TRBV18 to TRBJ2-5, with 7 bases fitting TRBD2. The CDR3 has 14 amino acids. CDR1 is KGHSH and CDR2 is LQKENI in the germline V gene. V was clipped by 3 bases and J by 2 bases; unmatched bases: 3. The CDR3 loop reads CASSPGTTQETQYF. The CDR3 DNA reads as TGTGCCAGCTCACCTGGGACTACACAAGAGACCCAGTACTTC.

The V and J genes are TRBV29-1 and TRBJ2-1; a weak D match, TRBD2 (7 bases). With 6 bases removed from V and 7 bases from J, the gap between germline ends came to 19 bases. The CDR3 runs to 14 residues. The V gene's germline CDR1 is SQVTM and CDR2 ANQGSEA. The CDR3 reads CSVRGPSTENEQFF. In DNA form, the CDR3 reads TGCAGCGTGCGGGGGCCCTCTACAGAGAATGAGCAGTTCTTC.

This clonotype was recorded a few times. J is TRBJ2-2 and V is TRBV28, with 11 bases aligning to TRBD1. CDR3 length: 16 residues. Unmatched junction bases numbered 5, after V lost 5 bases and J lost 3 bases. Germline V CDR1 and CDR2: MDHEN, SYDVKM. CDR3 nucleotide sequence: TGTGCCAGCAGTCCTTGGACAGGGGGCGACACCGGGGAGCTGTTTTTT. It is translated as CASSPWTGGDTGELFF.

This clonotype was seen only a few times. The J gene is TRBJ2-3, the V gene TRBV11-3; D not certain. Germline values: CDR1 SGHNT, CDR2 YENEEA. The ends were cut back, 1 base at V and 2 bases at J, with 7 bases in the middle. CDR3 length: 14 amino acids. The CDR3 loop is CASSLGMVTDTQYF. CDR3 sequence (DNA): TGTGCCAGCAGCTTAGGGATGGTCACAGATACGCAGTATTTT. Full variable domain (remainder filled in from reference TRBV11-3 and TRBJ2-3): EAGVVQSPRYKIIEKKQPVAFWCNPISGHNTLYWYLQNLGQGPELLIRYENEEAVDDSQLPKDRFSAERLKGVDSTLKIQPAELGDSAVYLCASSLGMVTDTQYFGPGTRLTVL.

This clonotype has a handful of counts. V and J are TRBV5-8 and TRBJ2-3, with D maybe TRBD2 (6 bases). Germline CDR1 and CDR2: SGHTS and YDEGEE. This CDR3 is built from 17 residues. V was shortened by 0 bases and J by 5 bases, with 19 bases between the two germline ends. This CDR3 is CASSLGLSPEGGDTQYF. The CDR3 nucleotides are TGTGCCAGCAGCTTGGGCTTGAGTCCGGAGGGTGGAGATACGCAGTATTTT.

The J gene is TRBJ2-3, the V gene TRBV11-3; 7 bases are a match to TRBD2. J was trimmed by 4 bases and V by 4 bases; bases with no gene match: 5. The CDR3 has 14 residues. CDR1 is SGHNT and CDR2 is YENEEA in the germline V gene. In nucleotides, the CDR3 is TGTGCCAGCAGCTGGGGGGGTCCCCCAGATACGCAGTATTTT. Encoded protein: CASSWGGPPDTQYF.

This clonotype showed up just a few times. V is TRBV5-6 and J is TRBJ2-1; D is undetermined. V was cut by 4 bases and J by 2 bases, with 10 bases left in between. CDR1 is SGHDT and CDR2 is YYEEEE in the germline V gene. The CDR3 has 14 amino acids. This chain's CDR3 is CASSPDYPYNEQFF. The CDR3 bases are TGTGCCAGCAGCCCAGATTACCCCTACAATGAGCAGTTCTTC.

This clonotype has only a few counts. The chain carries TRBV5-5 and TRBJ2-1; D possibly uses TRBD1 or TRBD2 (5 bases each). The germline gives CDR1 SGHKS, CDR2 YYEKEE (reference sequence). Trimming took 4 bases from V and 0 from J, leaving 14 bases between them. This CDR3 is 16 amino acids long. CDR3 DNA: TGTGCCAGCAGCCCCGGGGCAGACCACTCCTACAATGAGCAGTTCTTC. This gives the protein CASSPGADHSYNEQFF.

This chain joins TRBV12-3 or TRBV12-4 and TRBJ2-3; TRBD2 matches at 9 bases. V trimming: 6 bases; J trimming: 1 base; junction bases outside the gene matches: 5. This CDR3 spans 15 amino acids. The CDR3 nucleotides are TGTGCCAGCAGAATAGCGGGAGCCGGCACAGATACGCAGTATTTT. Translated: CASRIAGAGTDTQYF.

This clonotype appeared a few times. This chain connects TRBV5-8 to TRBJ2-3, with D uncertain. CDR1 SGHTS and CDR2 YDEGEE come from the germline V gene. The V gene lost 2 bases and the J gene lost 0 bases, with 13 bases spanning the gap. The CDR3 has 16 residues. The CDR3 region has the DNA TGTGCCAGCAGCTTAAGAATCGGAGTAAGCACAGATACGCAGTATTTT. Its translation is CASSLRIGVSTDTQYF.

This clonotype appeared a few times. The chain is built from TRBV12-3 or TRBV12-4 and TRBJ2-3; D gene unclear. The CDR3 has 17 amino acids. V lost 3 bases and J lost 2, with 18 bases in between. The CDR3 coding sequence is TGTGCCAGCAGTTTTTCGGTGGGGAAGTTTACCACAGATACGCAGTATTTT. This sequence encodes CASSFSVGKFTTDTQYF.

This clonotype appeared a few times. V and J are TRBV12-3 or TRBV12-4 and TRBJ2-1; D perhaps matches TRBD2 (6 bases). The CDR3 spans 16 residues. Trimming removed 3 bases from V and 12 bases from J, with 24 bases in between. CDR3 sequence reads: CASSFGPPDGRLAQFF. CDR3 in DNA: TGTGCCAGCAGTTTCGGCCCCCCGGACGGGAGATTGGCGCAGTTCTTC.